This is a list of T cell receptor beta chains from one sample in a study of T cells in Graves' hyperthyroidism and ophthalmopathy. Each CDR3 protein is one row after TCRdb ran MiXCR on the multiplex PCR reads. The sample carries 700,000 or so distinct CDR3 sequences, roughly 15% recorded once. Sequencing was carried out using blood. Source of these receptors: a woman in her forties or fifties with Graves' ophthalmopathy. Each CDR3 is given with its conserved first and last residue. D genes are given only for firm matches. Some rows mark clone size as missing; the rest say once, few, many or name a class of expanded clone.

TRBJ2-1 | - | TRBD2 | TRBV29-1 | TGCAGCGTTGACGCTGAATGGGGGAGGGAGATCTACAATGAGCAGTTCTTC | CSVDAEWGREIYNEQFF
TRBJ2-1 | many | TRBD2 | TRBV6-1 | TGTGCCAGCAGTCCAAGGACTAGCCCTCTCTCCTACAATGAGCAGTTCTTC | CASSPRTSPLSYNEQFF
TRBJ1-2 | - | - | TRBV20-1 | TGCAGTGCTAGAGATCCAAGGACAGCAAACTATGGCTACACCTTC | CSARDPRTANYGYTF
TRBJ2-1 | many | TRBD2 | TRBV19 | TGTGCCAGCATGACTAGCGGGATTAGCAATGAGCAGTTCTTC | CASMTSGISNEQFF
TRBJ1-1 | - | - | TRBV6-1 | TGTGCCAGCAGTGCAAACAGGGTTTACGCTGAAGCTTTCTTT | CASSANRVYAEAFF
TRBJ2-3 | few | - | TRBV5-5 | TGTGCCAGCAGCTCGGCAACACGAGATACGCAGTATTTT | CASSSATRDTQYF
TRBJ2-2 | many | - | TRBV7-3 | TGTGCCAGCAGCTTAGGGACATCTGAAGCCGGGGAGCTGTTTTTT | CASSLGTSEAGELFF
TRBJ1-3 | - | - | TRBV7-2 | TGTGCCAGCAGCTTATTACCTGGGGCCACCTCTGGAAACACCATATATTTT | CASSLLPGATSGNTIYF
TRBJ1-1 | few | - | TRBV10-3 | TGTGCCATCAGTGAGTCACCTCCTGGAGCGAACACTGAAGCTTTCTTT | CAISESPPGANTEAFF
TRBJ2-1 | many | - | TRBV11-2 | TGTGCCAGCAGCTTTAACCCACGGGAGCAGTTCTTC | CASSFNPREQFF
TRBJ2-5 | - | - | TRBV6-2/TRBV6-3 | TGTGCCAGCAGACGCCTTGGCGGAAGGGAGACCCAGTACTTC | CASRRLGGRETQYF